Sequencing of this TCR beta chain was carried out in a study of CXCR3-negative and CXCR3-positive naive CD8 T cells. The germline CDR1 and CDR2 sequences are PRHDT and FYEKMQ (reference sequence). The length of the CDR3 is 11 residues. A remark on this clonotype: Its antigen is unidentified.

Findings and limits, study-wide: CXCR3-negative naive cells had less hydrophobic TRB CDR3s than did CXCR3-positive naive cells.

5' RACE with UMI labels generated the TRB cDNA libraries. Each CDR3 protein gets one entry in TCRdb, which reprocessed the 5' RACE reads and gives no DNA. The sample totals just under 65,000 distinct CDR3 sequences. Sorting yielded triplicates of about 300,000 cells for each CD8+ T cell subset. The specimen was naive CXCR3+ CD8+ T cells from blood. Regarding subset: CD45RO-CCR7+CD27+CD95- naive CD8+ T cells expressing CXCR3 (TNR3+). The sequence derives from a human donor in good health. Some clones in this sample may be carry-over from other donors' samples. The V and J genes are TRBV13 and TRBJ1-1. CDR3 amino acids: CASRVNTEAFF.